Listed here are 17 T cell receptor beta chains from one sample, sequenced in a study of blood T cell repertoires in COVID-19. Some clones are missing from TCRdb's copy, which holds only in-frame ones; the method was immunoSEQ multiplex PCR. Of roughly 400,000 clones listed, around nine tenths are singletons. What was sequenced was PBMCs or T cells enriched from blood (not recorded which). The receptors shown here come from a woman aged 50 to 65 who had recovered from COVID-19.

The J gene is TRBJ2-1, the V gene TRBV6-5; possible D gene TRBD1, 6 bases. Germline loops: CDR1 MNHEY, CDR2 SVGAGI. The germline V and J ends were trimmed by 5 bases and 8 bases, with 16 bases remaining between them. The CDR3 spans 14 residues. CDR3 loop: CASSQLWTAHEQFF. CDR3 nucleotide sequence: TGTGCCAGCAGTCAACTTTGGACAGCGCATGAGCAGTTCTTC.

This sequence joins TRBV5-1 and TRBJ1-1; no firm D call. This CDR3 is 12 amino acids long. Germline V gene data show CDR1 as SGHRS and CDR2 as YFSETQ. V lost 4 bases to trimming and J lost 5 bases, with 9 bases between them. The CDR3 DNA sequence: TGCGCCAGCAGCAAGGTCAGGACTGAAGCTTTCTTT. Residues: CASSKVRTEAFF.

The table lists this clone with a few counts. This chain connects TRBV13 to TRBJ1-1; maybe TRBD1 (5 bases). Deletions cut 5 bases from V and 1 base from J, with 14 bases between. Germline V gene sequence: CDR1 PRHDT, CDR2 FYEKMQ (reference sequence). The CDR3 extends over 15 amino acids. The CDR3 DNA sequence: TGTGCCAGCAGCCGAACAAGAACAGGGAACACTGAAGCTTTCTTT. Translating it yields CASSRTRTGNTEAFF. The variable domain in full, completed from reference TRBV13 and TRBJ1-1, reads AAGVIQSPRHLIKEKRETATLKCYPIPRHDTVYWYQQGPGQDPQFLISFYEKMQSDKGSIPDRFSAQQFSDYHSELNMSSLELGDSALYFCASSRTRTGNTEAFFGQGTRLTVV.

CDR3 residues: CASSQDRVGEKLFF. The CDR3 nucleotides are TGTGCCAGCAGCCAGGACAGGGTCGGCGAAAAACTGTTTTTT. The chain couples TRBV7-9 to TRBJ1-4, with 8 bases fitting TRBD1. This CDR3 is 14 amino acids long. Germline trimming cut 5 bases from V and 8 bases from J; bases unmatched to any gene: 7. The germline gives CDR1 SEHNR, CDR2 FQNEAQ (reference sequence).

This chain uses TRBV6-1 with TRBJ1-5; 7 nucleotides line up with TRBD1. The CDR3 spans 15 residues. Germline values: CDR1 MNHNS, CDR2 SASEGT. V lost 3 bases to trimming and J lost 6 bases; unmatched junction nucleotides: 8. This CDR3 reads CASSEMGQRRQPQHF. The CDR3 DNA reads TGTGCCAGCAGTGAGATGGGACAGCGGCGTCAGCCCCAGCATTTT.

The rearrangement joins TRBV7-9 to TRBJ2-3, with 9 bases fitting TRBD2. The junction had 16 bases not matched to a gene; V was cut back by 5 bases and J by 4 bases. Germline V CDR1 and CDR2: SEHNR, FQNEAQ (reference sequence). The CDR3 is made up of 18 amino acids. CDR3: CASSLPPDAGGPSDTQYF. The CDR3 DNA reads TGTGCCAGCAGCCTCCCCCCAGACGCGGGGGGGCCTTCAGATACGCAGTATTTT.

The V call is TRBV29-1, the J call TRBJ2-1, with D possibly matching TRBD2 (5 bases). Looked up from germline, CDR1 is SQVTM and CDR2 is ANQGSEA. CDR3 length equals 10 residues. V dropped 6 bases and J dropped 14 bases, with 14 bases sitting between them. For the CDR3, the DNA is TGCAGCGTCCAGGACTTGTTTGAGTTCTTC. Its translation: CSVQDLFEFF.

The chain is built from TRBV29-1 and TRBJ1-2; maybe TRBD1 (6 bases). CDR3 size: 14 residues. Germline CDR1 SQVTM, CDR2 ANQGSEA. CDR3 nucleotides: TGCAGGGGGGGGCCCCCGGACCCCCTATATGGCTACACCTTC. It yields the protein CRGGPPDPLYGYTF. Combining the CDR3 with reference TRBV29-1 and TRBJ1-2 gives the whole variable domain SAVISQKPSRDICQRGTSLTIQCQVDSQVTMMFWYRQQPGQSLTLIATANQGSEATYESGFVIDKFPISRPNLTFSTLTVSNMSPEDSSIYLCRGGPPDPLYGYTFGSGTRLTVV.

The chain carries TRBV27 and TRBJ1-4; D uncertain. CDR1 MNHEY and CDR2 SMNVEV come from the germline V gene (reference sequence). There are 16 residues in the CDR3. Trimming left V 6 bases short and J 8 bases short, with 22 bases between. The CDR3 coding sequence is TGTGCCAGCAGAAGGGAGGTGGGTATGGCTGAGGAAAAACTGTTTTTT. It specifies CASRREVGMAEEKLFF.

This chain links TRBV5-1 with TRBJ1-5, with 7 bases aligning to TRBD1. Germline CDR1 reads SGHRS; CDR2 reads YFSETQ. V shed 5 bases and J 4 bases; nucleotides not matched to a gene: 18. The CDR3 is made up of 18 amino acids. The CDR3 DNA sequence: TGCGCCAGCAGTCAGGAGGTATTATGGGGACAGATAAATCAGCCCCAGCATTTT. It encodes CASSQEVLWGQINQPQHF.

The V gene is TRBV19, the J gene TRBJ1-1; 9 bases map to TRBD1. The CDR3 is made up of 15 amino acids. Germline V CDR1 and CDR2: LNHDA, SQIVND (reference sequence). J gave up 5 bases and V 6 bases, and 10 bases lay outside the gene matches. CDR3 DNA sequence: TGTGCCAGTAGGACACAGGGGGCAATCGTGACTGAAGCTTTCTTT. Translated, it gives CASRTQGAIVTEAFF.

The chain employs TRBV27 and TRBJ1-3, with D possibly TRBD1 on 6 matching bases. From germline, CDR1 is MNHEY and CDR2 SMNVEV (reference sequence). V was shortened by 2 bases and J by 8 bases, with 16 bases between the two germline ends. The CDR3 consists of 15 residues. The CDR3 loop is CASSLTRGIGDTIYF. DNA of the CDR3: TGTGCCAGCAGTTTAACAAGGGGGATAGGAGACACCATATATTTT.

This clone was recorded a few times. The chain recombines TRBV4-1 with TRBJ1-1; D unclear. V gave up 0 bases and J gave up 5 bases, with 13 bases separating them. This CDR3 has 15 residues. Per germline, CDR1 MGHRA and CDR2 YSYEKL. The CDR3 sequence: CASSQDLRAHTEAFF. CDR3 bases: TGCGCCAGCAGCCAAGATTTGCGGGCGCATACTGAAGCTTTCTTT.

This chain uses TRBV4-3 with TRBJ2-3; 7 bases line up with TRBD2. The V gene's germline CDR1 is LGHNA and CDR2 YSLEER. Trimming removed 0 bases from V and 6 bases from J; junction bases left unmatched: 9. CDR3 length equals 16 residues. The CDR3 is CASSQDWGGSRDTQYF. CDR3 DNA sequence: TGCGCCAGCAGCCAAGACTGGGGGGGGAGCCGGGATACGCAGTATTTT.

This rearrangement joins TRBV5-1 to TRBJ2-6, with D possibly matching TRBD1 (5 bases). V lost 4 bases to trimming and J lost 1 base, with 15 bases between them. The CDR3 length is 17 residues. The germline gives CDR1 SGHRS, CDR2 YFSETQ. The CDR3 region is CASSPTPRQSGANVLTF. The CDR3 DNA follows: TGCGCCAGCAGCCCCACACCCCGACAGTCTGGGGCCAACGTCCTGACTTTC. The entire variable domain, with the rest obtained from reference TRBV5-1 and TRBJ2-6, is as follows: KAGVTQTPRYLIKTRGQQVTLSCSPISGHRSVSWYQQTPGQGLQFLFEYFSETQRNKGNFPGRFSGRQFSNSRSEMNVSTLELGDSALYLCASSPTPRQSGANVLTFGAGSRLTVL.

The chain has TRBV4-1 and TRBJ2-3; 9 positions agree with TRBD2. CDR3 size: 17 residues. Germline V CDR1 and CDR2: MGHRA, YSYEKL. After removal of 6 bases from V and 2 bases from J, the junction contained 12 bases not matched to a gene. The CDR3 is CASSLRRGGGDTDTQYF. CDR3 DNA sequence: TGCGCCAGCAGTCTCAGGCGGGGCGGGGGGGACACAGATACGCAGTATTTT.

The V call is TRBV5-1, the J call TRBJ2-2; perhaps TRBD2 as D (5 bases). This CDR3 has 14 amino acids. CDR1 is SGHRS and CDR2 is YFSETQ in the germline V gene. The V and J ends lost 6 bases and 3 bases respectively, with 12 bases between them. The CDR3 protein is CASTAGVHTGELFF. The CDR3 DNA is TGCGCCAGCACCGCCGGGGTACACACCGGGGAGCTGTTTTTT.